The next 24 T cell receptor beta chains were all read from a single sample in a study of a mutant IDH1 vaccine in newly diagnosed glioma. The sample's time point: week 47, end of study. The study gave 300 ug of mutant IDH1 20-mer peptide per vaccine dose, with topical imiquimod. TCRdb's copy holds only in-frame clones and misses some; the assay was immunoSEQ multiplex PCR. The sample consists of around 54,000 clones, 80% to 85% of them appearing once. Antigens for these TCRs are unknown. Sequenced here: PBMCs, sampled from a glioma patient whose treatment included an IDH1 peptide vaccine. The receptors stem from a woman aged 45-65 years with glioma.

This clone has at least ten counts. The rearrangement uses TRBV4-2 and TRBJ2-7; D might be TRBD2 (5 bases). The CDR3 sequence is 16 residues long. V lost 0 bases and J lost 2, with 14 bases in between. Germline V gene sequence: CDR1 LGHNA, CDR2 YNFKEQ. This chain's CDR3 is CASSQDWSFSAYEQYF. CDR3 sequence (DNA): TGTGCCAGCAGCCAAGATTGGTCTTTTAGCGCCTACGAGCAGTACTTC.

The chain is built from TRBV5-1 and TRBJ2-2; TRBD1 aligns across 9 bases. There are 14 residues in the CDR3. J lost 6 bases, V lost 4 bases, and 4 bases had no gene match. Germline V gene sequence: CDR1 SGHRS, CDR2 YFSETQ. The CDR3 coding sequence is TGCGCCAGCAGCCGGGACAGGGAGGCCGGGGAGCTGTTTTTT. This gives the protein CASSRDREAGELFF. The whole variable domain, filled in from reference TRBV5-1 and TRBJ2-2, reads KAGVTQTPRYLIKTRGQQVTLSCSPISGHRSVSWYQQTPGQGLQFLFEYFSETQRNKGNFPGRFSGRQFSNSRSEMNVSTLELGDSALYLCASSRDREAGELFFGEGSRLTVL.

The rearrangement uses TRBV27 and TRBJ1-1; 8 positions match TRBD1. The V gene's germline CDR1 is MNHEY and CDR2 SMNVEV (reference sequence). The ends lost 2 bases at V and 11 bases at J; junction bases unmatched: 7. This CDR3 is 13 amino acids long. CDR3 sequence (DNA): TGTGCCAGCAGTTTACGGCACAGGGGGAGGGCTTTCTTT. It encodes CASSLRHRGRAFF.

This chain joins TRBV2 and TRBJ1-5, with TRBD1 matching over 8 bases. Germline V lookup: CDR1 SNHLY, CDR2 FYNNEI. CDR3 length: 16 amino acids. Trimming cost V 3 bases and J 6 bases; bases outside gene matches: 10. The CDR3 is CASSDLSQGAGQPQHF. CDR3 nucleotides: TGTGCCAGCAGTGACCTTTCTCAGGGGGCGGGTCAGCCCCAGCATTTT.

The chain combines TRBV5-4 with TRBJ2-7; 7 bases agree with TRBD2. The germline V gene encodes CDR1 SGHNT and CDR2 YYREEE (reference sequence). This CDR3 has 15 amino acids. With V trimmed by 0 bases and J by 1 base, 4 bases remained unmatched. In nucleotides, the CDR3 is TGTGCCAGCAGCTTGGGCAGGGAGGGGTCCTACGAGCAGTACTTC. Translation gives CASSLGREGSYEQYF.

The chain uses TRBV29-1 and TRBJ1-2; a weak D match, TRBD1 (6 bases). Germline assignment: CDR1 SQVTM and CDR2 ANQGSEA. This CDR3 is 12 amino acids long. The V and J ends lost 4 bases and 8 bases respectively, with 14 bases between them. CDR3 in DNA: TGCAGCGTTGGAGGGGGGGGGCAAGGCTACACCTTC. Protein: CSVGGGGQGYTF.

The chain employs TRBV11-2 and TRBJ1-1, with TRBD1 matching 7 bases. V gave up 5 bases and J gave up 4 bases; unmatched junction bases: 7. From germline, CDR1 is SGHAT and CDR2 FQNNGV. CDR3 size: 14 residues. The CDR3, as DNA: TGTGCCAGCAGCCTCGACAGGGATGGCACTGAAGCTTTCTTT. This sequence encodes CASSLDRDGTEAFF.

The CDR3, as DNA: TGTGCCATCAGTGCCCGAGACTCTGGAAACACCATATATTTT. Amino acids: CAISARDSGNTIYF. The chain carries TRBV10-3 and TRBJ1-3; the D is unclear. The germline V and J ends were trimmed by 4 bases and 0 bases, with 7 bases remaining between them. The CDR3 consists of 14 residues. Germline V gene lookup returns CDR1 ENHRY and CDR2 SYGVKD.

This sequence joins TRBV6-1 and TRBJ2-7; TRBD1 matches 10 bases. CDR3 length equals 17 residues. The V gene's germline CDR1 is MNHNS and CDR2 SASEGT. The ends lost 4 bases at V and 5 bases at J; junction bases unmatched: 14. The CDR3 DNA is TGTGCCAGCAGTGCACGCCAAGATGGGACAGGGGACCACGAGCAGTACTTC. The encoded protein is CASSARQDGTGDHEQYF.

The chain links TRBV20-1 to TRBJ2-3; D gene unclear. V was clipped by 5 bases and J by 4 bases, with 4 bases between them. This CDR3 region has 10 residues. Germline-derived CDR1 and CDR2 are DFQATT and SNEGSKA (reference sequence). In nucleotides, the CDR3 is TGCAGTGCTCCTTCAGATACGCAGTATTTT. Protein sequence: CSAPSDTQYF.

This clone was detected once. The V and J genes are TRBV2 and TRBJ2-7; TRBD1 or TRBD2 may be the D gene (6 bases each). CDR3 length: 15 amino acids. Trimming removed 8 bases from V and 0 bases from J, with 17 bases in between. The germline V gene encodes CDR1 SNHLY and CDR2 FYNNEI. The CDR3 nucleotides are TGTGCCAGCTGGGAGGTAGGGGGTGTCTCCTACGAGCAGTACTTC. This codes for CASWEVGGVSYEQYF.

The chain couples TRBV2 to TRBJ1-2; D is undetermined. The V end was cut by 1 base, the J end by 4 bases, with 10 bases between. The CDR3 loop spans 14 amino acids. Germline loops: CDR1 SNHLY, CDR2 FYNNEI. CDR3 sequence reads: CASSEVHRTYGYTF. In DNA form, the CDR3 reads TGTGCCAGCAGTGAAGTGCACCGTACCTATGGCTACACCTTC.

This clone was recorded only once. Germline is not matched at one junction end, which may reflect a read error. The chain combines TRBV9 with TRBJ1-2; tentatively, D is TRBD1 (5 bases). Germline CDR1 SGDLS, CDR2 YYNGEE. The CDR3 covers 12 residues. The CDR3 spells CASSVDGRGSTF. The CDR3, as DNA: TGTGCCAGCAGCGTAGATGGAAGGGGCTCCACCTTC.

The J gene is TRBJ2-6, the V gene TRBV19; a weak D match, TRBD2 (6 bases). Germline loops: CDR1 LNHDA, CDR2 SQIVND (reference sequence). The length of the CDR3 is 15 residues. V was trimmed by 7 bases and J by 2 bases, leaving 12 bases between them. CDR3 region: CASTLGGAGANVLTF. CDR3 DNA: TGTGCCAGTACCCTTGGAGGGGCTGGGGCCAACGTCCTGACTTTC.

The rearrangement links TRBV7-9 to TRBJ2-1, with 8 nucleotides matching TRBD2. This CDR3 is 15 amino acids long. Germline V gene data show CDR1 as SEHNR and CDR2 as FQNEAQ (reference sequence). Trimming took 6 bases from V and 3 from J; bases not matched to a gene: 7. The CDR3 bases are TGTGCCAGCAGTCCCTCGCGGGGGGTCTACAATGAGCAGTTCTTC. It encodes CASSPSRGVYNEQFF.

The sample holds a few counts of this clone. This chain uses TRBV18 with TRBJ1-6, with 9 bases identical to TRBD1. The CDR3 has 15 amino acids. J was trimmed by 4 bases and V by 3 bases; bases with no gene match: 1. Germline loops: CDR1 KGHSH, CDR2 LQKENI. In DNA form, the CDR3 reads TGTGCCAGCTCACCGACAGGGGGTTATAATTCACCCCTCCACTTT. Residues: CASSPTGGYNSPLHF.

This chain joins TRBV2 and TRBJ1-1; no firm D call. The CDR3 covers 14 residues. Trimming cost V 2 bases and J 4 bases, with 11 bases left between them. Per germline, CDR1 SNHLY and CDR2 FYNNEI. The CDR3 loop reads CASSEIWVSTEAFF. The CDR3 DNA sequence: TGTGCCAGCAGTGAAATATGGGTGAGCACTGAAGCTTTCTTT.

The J gene is TRBJ2-5, the V gene TRBV30; tentative D call: TRBD1 (5 bases). The germline V gene has CDR1 GTSNPN and CDR2 SVGIG (reference sequence). The V gene lost 0 bases and the J gene lost 3 bases, with 8 bases spanning the gap. The CDR3 runs to 13 residues. As DNA, the CDR3 is TGTGCCTGGAGTGTTTTCAGGGAAGAGACCCAGTACTTC. Residues: CAWSVFREETQYF.

The genes are TRBV5-1 and TRBJ1-2, with D possibly being TRBD1 (5 bases). This CDR3 spans 15 amino acids. The germline V gene encodes CDR1 SGHRS and CDR2 YFSETQ. V lost 4 bases, J lost 3 bases, and 16 bases lay in between. The CDR3: CASSLFDSLDYGYTF. CDR3 DNA sequence: TGCGCCAGCAGCCTGTTCGACAGCTTAGACTATGGCTACACCTTC. Supplemented by reference TRBV5-1 and TRBJ1-2, the full variable domain reads KAGVTQTPRYLIKTRGQQVTLSCSPISGHRSVSWYQQTPGQGLQFLFEYFSETQRNKGNFPGRFSGRQFSNSRSEMNVSTLELGDSALYLCASSLFDSLDYGYTFGSGTRLTVV.

The chain recombines TRBV7-8 with TRBJ2-7; no definite D call. This CDR3 has 15 residues. V was shortened by 5 bases and J by 2 bases, with 16 bases between the two germline ends. Germline CDR1 is SGHVS and CDR2 is FQNEAQ. DNA of the CDR3: TGTGCCAGCAGCCCTTATCAATCCGGCGCCTACGAGCAGTACTTC. It is translated as CASSPYQSGAYEQYF.

This chain's CDR3 is CASSSDYEQYF. The CDR3 nucleotides are TGTGCCAGCAGTAGTGATTACGAGCAGTACTTC. This chain uses TRBV2 with TRBJ2-7; D gene uncertain. CDR1 SNHLY and CDR2 FYNNEI come from the germline V gene. The CDR3 totals 11 residues. Trimming stripped 5 bases from V and 4 bases from J, with 6 bases between. Full variable domain (outside the CDR3, taken from reference TRBV2 and TRBJ2-7): EPEVTQTPSHQVTQMGQEVILRCVPISNHLYFYWYRQILGQKVEFLVSFYNNEISEKSEIFDDQFSVERPDGSNFTLKIRSTKLEDSAMYFCASSSDYEQYFGPGTRLTVT.

The chain recombines TRBV2 with TRBJ1-5, with TRBD1 as a possible D gene (6 bases). This CDR3 has 14 residues. The germline gives CDR1 SNHLY, CDR2 FYNNEI. V was clipped by 5 bases and J by 4 bases, with 12 bases between them. This CDR3 reads CASSYGQKNQPQHF. The CDR3 DNA follows: TGTGCCAGCAGTTACGGACAGAAGAATCAGCCCCAGCATTTT.

The V and J genes are TRBV30 and TRBJ1-1; D gene unclear. Per germline, CDR1 GTSNPN and CDR2 SVGIG (reference sequence). Trimming shortened V by 5 bases and J by 0 bases, and 10 bases separated the two germline ends. The CDR3 loop spans 13 amino acids. DNA for the CDR3: TGTGCCTGGGAGAGACACATGAACACTGAAGCTTTCTTT. As protein: CAWERHMNTEAFF.

This clone was detected a few times. The chain is built from TRBV7-2 and TRBJ2-5, with TRBD1 matching 8 bases. V lost 7 bases, J lost 3 bases, and 4 bases stayed unmatched. Germline CDR1 reads SGHTA; CDR2 reads FQGNSA. CDR3 length equals 13 residues. The chain's CDR3 is CASTSDREETQYF. CDR3 nucleotide sequence: TGTGCCAGCACCTCGGACAGGGAAGAGACCCAGTACTTC.